This T cell receptor (beta chain) emerged from a study of blood T cell repertoires in COVID-19. About the research overall: Spain, Italy and the United States supplied samples that represented acute and convalescent COVID-19. T cells, B-cell-depleted T cells, or PBMCs provided the cDNA or gDNA that served as material.

Germline V gene lookup returns CDR1 LGHDT and CDR2 YNNKEL (reference sequence). V gave up 1 base and J gave up 0 bases, with 12 bases separating them. The CDR3 sequence is 16 residues long. Methods used by the authors: Cell counts per sample came from amplifying reference gene primers. Profiled with immunoSEQ multiplex PCR; TCRdb holds only in-frame clones, not every one. V, J and clone size are taken as reported in that table, and D and trimming were inferred from the DNA itself. The repertoire has 230,000 or so clones, approximately 82% of them found once; the top ten carry about 2%. This receptor was taken from a middle-aged man who had recovered from COVID-19. The sequencing input was peripheral blood. This rearrangement joins TRBV3-1 (or the pseudogene TRBV3-2) to TRBJ1-2; the D is unclear. The CDR3 DNA is TGTGCCAGCAGCCAAGGGGAGGCACAAGCTAACTATGGCTACACCTTC. Its translation: CASSQGEAQANYGYTF.